The 29 T cell receptor beta chains in this list originate from one sample, sequenced in a study of OX40 agonist ivuxolimab in advanced cancers. Clones were read by immunoSEQ multiplex PCR, and TCRdb kept only the in-frame ones, dropping some. The data contain about 62,000 clones, roughly four fifths of them singletons. The sample was CD4+ or CD8+ T cells sorted from blood, taken in a trial of the OX40 agonist ivuxolimab. The receptors were sampled from an adult with an advanced solid tumor such as melanoma, head and neck, liver or kidney cancer.

The J gene is TRBJ2-1, the V gene TRBV19, with TRBD1 identical over 7 bases. The V gene's germline CDR1 is LNHDA and CDR2 SQIVND (reference sequence). The junction had 10 bases not matched to a gene; V was cut back by 5 bases and J by 9 bases. This CDR3 region has 14 residues. Here the CDR3 reads CASSPDRVGGEQFF. CDR3 coding DNA: TGTGCCAGTAGTCCCGACAGGGTTGGGGGTGAGCAGTTCTTC.

This chain connects TRBV5-6 to TRBJ1-2, with 10 bases aligning to TRBD1. From germline, CDR1 is SGHDT and CDR2 YYEEEE. The CDR3 runs 15 residues. The V and J ends lost 4 bases and 5 bases, in that order; junction bases with no gene match: 8. The CDR3 DNA sequence: TGTGCCAGCAGCATCCGGGACAGGGGATGGTATGGCTACACCTTC. It translates to CASSIRDRGWYGYTF.

In its sample, this clone was seen a few times. The chain is built from TRBV30 and TRBJ1-5; D possibly corresponds to TRBD1 (6 bases). The CDR3 runs to 15 residues. Trimming shortened V by 4 bases and J by 2 bases, and 15 bases separated the two germline ends. CDR1 is GTSNPN, CDR2 SVGIG, per germline (reference sequence). CDR3 protein: CAWTQGSGGNQPQHF. CDR3 in DNA: TGTGCCTGGACCCAGGGTTCAGGGGGCAATCAGCCCCAGCATTTT. Full variable domain (rest looked up from reference TRBV30 and TRBJ1-5): SQTIHQWPATLVQPVGSPLSLECTVEGTSNPNLYWYRQAAGRGLQLLFYSVGIGQISSEVPQNLSASRPQDRQFILSSKKLLLSDSGFYLCAWTQGSGGNQPQHFGDGTRLSIL.

The J gene is TRBJ2-2, the V gene TRBV5-4; 12 nucleotides agree with TRBD2. The germline gives CDR1 SGHNT, CDR2 YYREEE (reference sequence). The CDR3 is made up of 16 amino acids. The V segment lost 4 bases and the J segment 6 bases; nucleotides outside the gene matches: 7. The CDR3 spells CASSRLAGERAGELFF. CDR3 in DNA: TGTGCCAGCAGCCGACTAGCGGGGGAGCGAGCCGGGGAGCTGTTTTTT. Supplemented by reference TRBV5-4 and TRBJ2-2, the full variable domain reads ETGVTQSPTHLIKTRGQQVTLRCSSQSGHNTVSWYQQALGQGPQFIFQYYREEENGRGNFPPRFSGLQFPNYSSELNVNALELDDSALYLCASSRLAGERAGELFFGEGSRLTVL.

This clone came up once. This sequence joins TRBV18 and TRBJ1-4; D uncertain. The germline V and J ends were trimmed by 3 bases and 3 bases, with 11 bases remaining between them. The germline V gene has CDR1 KGHSH and CDR2 LQKENI. The CDR3 loop spans 15 amino acids. The CDR3 region has the DNA TGTGCCAGCTCACCCCCGGGGTCGGCTAATGAAAAACTGTTTTTT. It yields the protein CASSPPGSANEKLFF.

V usage is TRBV11-2 and J usage is TRBJ2-3; D might be TRBD1 (5 bases). CDR1 and CDR2 from the germline V gene are SGHAT and FQNNGV. The CDR3 spans 14 residues. The ends were cut back, 4 bases at V and 2 bases at J, with 10 bases in the middle. CDR3 in amino acids: CASSWGGITDTQYF. The CDR3 DNA is TGTGCCAGCAGCTGGGGCGGAATCACAGATACGCAGTATTTT.

V gene TRBV5-6 combines with J gene TRBJ2-1; 7 bases are a match to TRBD2. The V segment lost 4 bases and the J segment 4 bases; nucleotides outside the gene matches: 2. Germline V gives CDR1 SGHDT, CDR2 YYEEEE. CDR3 length equals 13 residues. CDR3 sequence reads: CASSPGLYNEQFF. The CDR3 DNA is TGTGCCAGCAGCCCGGGACTATACAATGAGCAGTTCTTC. The full variable domain, with the rest looked up from reference TRBV5-6 and TRBJ2-1, is DAGVTQSPTHLIKTRGQQVTLRCSPKSGHDTVSWYQQALGQGPQFIFQYYEEEERQRGNFPDRFSGHQFPNYSSELNVNALLLGDSALYLCASSPGLYNEQFFGPGTRLTVL.

The CDR3 protein is CASSYDRQRHEQYF. The CDR3 bases are TGTGCCAGCAGCTACGACCGACAACGCCACGAGCAGTACTTC. The V and J genes are TRBV7-9 and TRBJ2-7, with D unclear. Germline loops: CDR1 SEHNR, CDR2 FQNEAQ (reference sequence). V was pared by 4 bases and J by 5 bases, with 15 bases between. The CDR3 spans 14 residues.

The rearrangement joins TRBV6-1 to TRBJ1-2; the D gene is possibly TRBD1 (5 bases). Germline CDR1 is MNHNS and CDR2 is SASEGT. V lost 7 bases, J lost 0 bases, and 15 bases lay in between. There are 15 residues in the CDR3. As DNA, the CDR3 is TGTGCCAGCATCAGCGGGGGGGGACCTAACTATGGCTACACCTTC. Protein: CASISGGGPNYGYTF.

This rearrangement joins TRBV7-3 to TRBJ2-3, with a tentative D call TRBD1 (6 bases). Germline V CDR1 and CDR2: SGHTA, FQGTGA. Trimming left V 2 bases short and J 3 bases short, with 6 bases between. The CDR3 loop spans 13 amino acids. The CDR3 DNA is TGTGCCAGCAGCTTAGGACAGACAGATACGCAGTATTTT. This translates into CASSLGQTDTQYF.

This sequence joins TRBV6-6 and TRBJ1-2; 7 bases align to TRBD1. This CDR3 spans 15 amino acids. After removal of 7 bases from V and 4 bases from J, the junction contained 12 bases not matched to a gene. The germline CDR1 and CDR2 sequences are MNHNY and SVGAGI (reference sequence). This chain's CDR3 is CASNKKQGTIYGYTF. CDR3 in DNA: TGTGCCAGCAATAAAAAACAGGGGACGATCTATGGCTACACCTTC.

The chain recombines TRBV6-5 with TRBJ2-1, with 12 bases fitting TRBD2. Germline-derived CDR1 and CDR2 are MNHEY and SVGAGI. The CDR3 runs to 16 residues. V lost 0 bases, J lost 9 bases, and 6 bases stayed unmatched. CDR3 loop: CASSYSVPSGGGEQFF. The CDR3 DNA is TGTGCCAGCAGTTACTCGGTCCCTAGCGGGGGGGGTGAGCAGTTCTTC.

V and J are TRBV6-5 and TRBJ1-5; tentative D call: TRBD1 (5 bases). Trimming cost V 2 bases and J 9 bases, with 11 bases left between them. Germline CDR1 MNHEY, CDR2 SVGAGI. This CDR3 is built from 13 residues. CDR3 DNA: TGTGCCAGCAGTTACACCGGGGGTTGGCCCCAGCATTTT. Translating gives CASSYTGGWPQHF.

The CDR3 sequence is CASSLAYSGDQPQHF. The CDR3 nucleotides are TGTGCCAGCAGCTTAGCATATTCCGGGGATCAGCCCCAGCATTTT. V and J are TRBV7-2 and TRBJ1-5; no clear D. The CDR3 length is 15 residues. The germline V gene encodes CDR1 SGHTA and CDR2 FQGNSA. Trimming left V 0 bases short and J 5 bases short, with 11 bases between.

J is TRBJ2-1 and V is TRBV4-2; possible D gene TRBD2, 5 bases. The CDR3 loop spans 13 amino acids. From germline, CDR1 is LGHNA and CDR2 YNFKEQ. V lost 5 bases, J lost 4 bases, and 9 bases lay in between. The CDR3 reads CASSFGVYNEQFF. The CDR3, as DNA: TGTGCCAGCAGCTTCGGGGTTTACAATGAGCAGTTCTTC.

V is TRBV6-1 and J is TRBJ1-2, with TRBD1 matching 7 bases. V trimming: 1 base; J trimming: 8 bases; junction bases outside the gene matches: 4. CDR3 length: 13 amino acids. Per germline, CDR1 MNHNS and CDR2 SASEGT. The CDR3 reads CASSEEGAGGYTF. CDR3 bases: TGTGCCAGCAGTGAAGAGGGGGCGGGAGGCTACACCTTC.

In this sample, this clone turned up once. The rearrangement uses TRBV7-9 and TRBJ2-1; D is perhaps TRBD2 (6 bases). Trimming took 1 base from V and 7 from J, leaving 14 bases between them. The germline gives CDR1 SEHNR, CDR2 FQNEAQ (reference sequence). The CDR3 sequence is 15 residues long. The CDR3 region is CASSLGGGARNEQFF. In nucleotides, the CDR3 is TGTGCCAGCAGCTTAGGTGGCGGGGCACGGAATGAGCAGTTCTTC.

V usage is TRBV7-9 and J usage is TRBJ2-1, with a tentative D call TRBD2 (6 bases). The CDR3 totals 17 residues. Trimming left V 3 bases short and J 0 bases short, with 15 bases between. Looked up from germline, CDR1 is SEHNR and CDR2 is FQNEAQ (reference sequence). The CDR3 nucleotides read TGTGCCAGCAGCTTGGGGCGGGGCGGTGACTCCTACAATGAGCAGTTCTTC. Residues: CASSLGRGGDSYNEQFF.

This chain uses TRBV6-1 with TRBJ1-3; TRBD1 might be the D (5 bases). V was pared by 3 bases and J by 0 bases, with 15 bases between. This CDR3 comprises 17 residues. The germline gives CDR1 MNHNS, CDR2 SASEGT. CDR3 residues: CASSEAAGPSSGNTIYF. DNA of the CDR3: TGTGCCAGCAGTGAGGCCGCAGGGCCCAGCTCTGGAAACACCATATATTTT.

The J gene is TRBJ2-5, the V gene TRBV18; possible D gene TRBD2, 6 bases. V lost 4 bases, J lost 1 base, and 13 bases lay in between. The CDR3 runs 15 residues. CDR1 is KGHSH, CDR2 LQKENI, per germline. The CDR3, as DNA: TGTGCCAGCTCACGTGGGACTGGAATCCAAGAGACCCAGTACTTC. It encodes CASSRGTGIQETQYF.

V usage is TRBV4-3 and J usage is TRBJ1-6; D is uncertain. The V gene lost 2 bases and the J gene lost 10 bases, with 18 bases spanning the gap. The length of the CDR3 is 16 residues. Germline-derived CDR1 and CDR2 are LGHNA and YSLEER. The CDR3 DNA reads TGCGCCAGCAGCCAATGGCTGGCGGAGGTTGGATCACCCCTCCACTTT. It encodes CASSQWLAEVGSPLHF.

This chain joins TRBV5-4 and TRBJ2-3, with no clear D. The CDR3 extends over 16 amino acids. Between the trimmed V and J ends, which lost 0 bases and 2 bases, there was a span of 13 bases. From germline, CDR1 is SGHNT and CDR2 YYREEE (reference sequence). The CDR3 DNA reads as TGTGCCAGCAGCTTGGGGGCGGCGTCATTCACAGATACGCAGTATTTT. Translation gives CASSLGAASFTDTQYF.

This rearrangement joins TRBV5-4 to TRBJ1-1, with D unresolved. The germline V gene has CDR1 SGHNT and CDR2 YYREEE (reference sequence). CDR3 length: 13 residues. Trimming pared 1 base from V and 4 bases from J, leaving 8 bases between. CDR3 sequence (DNA): TGTGCCAGCAGCTTGTACGTGGGCACTGAAGCTTTCTTT. As protein: CASSLYVGTEAFF.

In its sample, this clone was seen many times. The chain carries TRBV9 and TRBJ1-3; the D is unclear. The CDR3 spans 12 residues. CDR1 SGDLS and CDR2 YYNGEE come from the germline V gene. V was trimmed by 1 base and J by 2 bases, leaving 1 base between them. DNA for the CDR3: TGTGCCAGCAGCGTACCTGGAAACACCATATATTTT. Translating it yields CASSVPGNTIYF.

This clone occurred a few times. The chain uses TRBV7-2 and TRBJ2-1; a weak D match, TRBD2 (5 bases). The length of the CDR3 is 13 residues. In germline, CDR1 is SGHTA, CDR2 FQGNSA. V was clipped by 3 bases and J by 7 bases, with 10 bases between them. CDR3 region: CASSFIRENEQFF. The CDR3 nucleotides read TGTGCCAGCAGCTTTATAAGGGAGAATGAGCAGTTCTTC.

The rearrangement joins TRBV2 to TRBJ1-6; no firm D call. The CDR3 length is 15 residues. V lost 4 bases, J lost 0 bases, and 7 bases lay in between. The germline V gene has CDR1 SNHLY and CDR2 FYNNEI. The CDR3 nucleotides are TGTGCCAGCAGTGTAGGCGGCTCCTATAATTCACCCCTCCACTTT. Translated: CASSVGGSYNSPLHF.

The chain has TRBV4-2 and TRBJ2-5; TRBD2 matches at 8 bases. Trimming removed 1 base from V and 4 bases from J; junction bases left unmatched: 2. The germline CDR1 and CDR2 sequences are LGHNA and YNFKEQ. The CDR3 contains 14 residues. The CDR3 sequence is CASSQAGGRETQYF. In nucleotides, the CDR3 is TGTGCCAGCAGCCAAGCGGGGGGGCGAGAGACCCAGTACTTC.

V is TRBV6-5 and J is TRBJ2-2; 7 nucleotides agree with TRBD1. Unmatched junction bases numbered 2, after V lost 6 bases and J lost 7 bases. Germline CDR1 reads MNHEY; CDR2 reads SVGAGI. This CDR3 has 12 residues. The CDR3 sequence: CASRAGGGELFF. The CDR3 DNA sequence: TGTGCCAGCAGGGCAGGGGGCGGGGAGCTGTTTTTT.

The V call is TRBV9, the J call TRBJ1-1; unclear D gene. CDR1 is SGDLS, CDR2 YYNGEE, per germline. CDR3 size: 14 residues. The germline V and J ends were trimmed by 2 bases and 3 bases, with 11 bases remaining between them. Here the CDR3 DNA reads TGTGCCAGCAGCGTTGAAGTATTGGACACTGAAGCTTTCTTT. It specifies CASSVEVLDTEAFF. Together with reference TRBV9 and TRBJ1-1, the CDR3 gives the full variable domain: DSGVTQTPKHLITATGQRVTLRCSPRSGDLSVYWYQQSLDQGLQFLIQYYNGEERAKGNILERFSAQQFPDLHSELNLSSLELGDSALYFCASSVEVLDTEAFFGQGTRLTVV.